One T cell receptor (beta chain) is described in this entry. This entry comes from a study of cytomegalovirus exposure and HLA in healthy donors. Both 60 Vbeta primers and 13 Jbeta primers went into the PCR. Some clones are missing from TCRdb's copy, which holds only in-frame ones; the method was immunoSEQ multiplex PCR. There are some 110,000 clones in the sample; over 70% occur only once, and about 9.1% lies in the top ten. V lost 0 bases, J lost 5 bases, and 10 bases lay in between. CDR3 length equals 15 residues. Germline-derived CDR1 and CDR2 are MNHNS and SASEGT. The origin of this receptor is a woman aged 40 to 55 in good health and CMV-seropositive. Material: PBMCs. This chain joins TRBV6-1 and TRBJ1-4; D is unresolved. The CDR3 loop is CASSEARAANEKLFF. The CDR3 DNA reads TGTGCCAGCAGTGAAGCGCGGGCAGCAAATGAAAAACTGTTTTTT.